This record concerns one T cell receptor (beta chain) sequence. Its antigen specificity is not known. No quality values exist for individual bases; no much larger clone is one base distant. The CDR3, from cysteine to phenylalanine, totals 13 residues. Only the CDR3 portion is preserved as DNA: 39 bases, with reading frame beginning at the first base. CDR1 MNHEY and CDR2 SMNVEV were looked up in the germline V gene (reference sequence). V is cut back by 5 bases and J by 10 bases, with 0 bases in the junction unmatched. The library was made by the immunoSEQ multiplex PCR assay. T cell repertoires were profiled by deep sequencing of rearranged TCR beta loci, alongside multiparametric flow cytometry. TCRdb re-hosts the immuneACCESS table, in-frame sequences only. Its copies lack some clones; in the studies checked, an unresolved V gene accounts for under half of them, and the cause for the rest is not known. The table for this sample lists approximately 20,000 clones; over 90% of them were counted only once. Jointly, the top ten make up less than 9.5% of the sample.

The entry originates in a study of lymphopenia after photon versus proton radiotherapy (dated by TCRdb to between 2018 and 2020). General notes on the study: In patients with gastrointestinal tumors who developed high-grade lymphopenia, the study compared the immunological effects of photon radiation therapy with those of proton radiation therapy. The study aimed to characterize how the two radiation modalities differ in their impact on the immune system. The cohort included about 18 patients with gastrointestinal tumors who developed lymphopenia after receiving either photon or proton therapy.

Summary of the overall study and its limitations: Across the cohort, a larger post-nadir drop in TCR diversity was inversely correlated with overall survival time among patients who died. Once the lymphocyte count had reached its nadir, the repertoires of photon-treated patients showed oligoclonal expansion, particularly of CD8+ Temra cells, and this expansion drove the decline in diversity. During treatment, patients who received photon therapy lost naive T cells and TCR diversity and gained effector/memory populations, whereas patients who received proton therapy remained relatively stable. The authors looked at the survival association only in patients who died, and they framed better survival with proton therapy as a possibility rather than a demonstrated result.

The TCR comes from a woman in her 70s with pancreatic cancer. Some clones in this sample may be carry-over from other donors' samples. The rearranged segments are TRBV27 and TRBJ2-1; TRBD2 matches 15 bases in the middle. Sequenced here: peripheral blood, sampled from a patient treated with proton-based radiotherapy. This receptor has the CDR3 CASSGTSGREQFF. The DNA sequence is TGTGCCAGCAGTGGGACTAGCGGGAGGGAGCAGTTCTTC.